This entry is about one TCR beta chain. Its target is not known. Time point denoted: pre-treatment sample, taken before nivolumab and TIL therapy. Most excised metastases sampled were pleural nodules or supraclavicular lymph nodes. These data are taken from a study of TIL therapy for anti-PD-1-resistant metastatic lung cancer. Findings and caveats of the study: Compared with baseline intratumoral T cells, expanded TIL cultures were more clonal and less diverse (roughly 6% vs 31%).

Sequencing used immunoSEQ v3. Sequencing depth was approximately 2 million read pairs for survey level, roughly 4.5-6 million for deep. The protocol was immunoSEQ multiplex PCR, while the TCRdb copy is restricted to in-frame clones and leaves out a portion. The top ten clones hold around 8% of a sample with 6,500 or so clones, 60% to 65% of them seen once. The CDR3 has 15 residues. V lost 2 bases to trimming and J lost 6 bases; unmatched junction nucleotides: 4. Per germline, CDR1 KGHDR and CDR2 SFDVKD. Sequences were derived from tumor tissue, sampled at baseline. The chain joins TRBV24-1 to TRBJ2-2; 8 bases match TRBD1. The receptor's source is a person aged 25 to 85 with non-small cell lung cancer. The CDR3 DNA reads TGTGCCACCAGTGATTCGGACAGGGACGCCGGGGAGCTGTTTTTT. Translation gives CATSDSDRDAGELFF.